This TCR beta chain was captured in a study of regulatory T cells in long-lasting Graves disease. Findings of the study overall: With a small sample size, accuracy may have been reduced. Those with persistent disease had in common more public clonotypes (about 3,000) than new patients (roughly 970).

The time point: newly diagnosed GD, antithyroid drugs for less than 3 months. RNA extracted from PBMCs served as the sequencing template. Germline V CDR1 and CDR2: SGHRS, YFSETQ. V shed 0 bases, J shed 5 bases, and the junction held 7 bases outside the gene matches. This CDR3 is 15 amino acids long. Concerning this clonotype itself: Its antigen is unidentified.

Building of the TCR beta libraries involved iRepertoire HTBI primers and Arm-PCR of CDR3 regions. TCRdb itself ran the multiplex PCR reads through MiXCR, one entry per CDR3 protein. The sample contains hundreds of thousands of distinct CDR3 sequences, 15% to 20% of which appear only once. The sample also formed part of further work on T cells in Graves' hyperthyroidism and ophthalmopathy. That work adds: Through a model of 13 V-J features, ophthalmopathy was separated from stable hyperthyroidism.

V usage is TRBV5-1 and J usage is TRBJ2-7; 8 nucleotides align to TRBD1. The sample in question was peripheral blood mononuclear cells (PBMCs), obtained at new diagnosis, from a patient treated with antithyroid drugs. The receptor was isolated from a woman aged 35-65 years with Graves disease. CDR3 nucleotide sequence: TGCGCCAGCAGCTTGGAGGCAGGGGGCTTGGACGAGCAGTACTTC. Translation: CASSLEAGGLDEQYF.